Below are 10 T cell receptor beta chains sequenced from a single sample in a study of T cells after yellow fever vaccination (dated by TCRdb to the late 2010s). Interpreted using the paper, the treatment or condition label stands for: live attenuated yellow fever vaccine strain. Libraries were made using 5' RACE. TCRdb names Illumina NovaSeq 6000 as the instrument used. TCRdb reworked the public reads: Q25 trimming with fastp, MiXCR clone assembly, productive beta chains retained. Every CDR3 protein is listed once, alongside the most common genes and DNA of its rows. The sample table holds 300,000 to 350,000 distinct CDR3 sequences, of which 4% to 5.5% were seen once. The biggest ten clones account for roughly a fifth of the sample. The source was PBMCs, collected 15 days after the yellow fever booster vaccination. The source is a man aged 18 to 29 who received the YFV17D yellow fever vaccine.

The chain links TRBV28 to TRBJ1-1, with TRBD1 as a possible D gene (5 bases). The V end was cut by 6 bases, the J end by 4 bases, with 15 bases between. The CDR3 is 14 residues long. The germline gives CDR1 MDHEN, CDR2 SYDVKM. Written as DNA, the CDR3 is TGTGCCAGCAGGAAGCAGGGCCGGGGCACTGAAGCTTTCTTT. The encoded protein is CASRKQGRGTEAFF. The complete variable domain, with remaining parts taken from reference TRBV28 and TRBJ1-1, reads DVKVTQSSRYLVKRTGEKVFLECVQDMDHENMFWYRQDPGLGLRLIYFSYDVKMKEKGDIPEGYSVSREKKERFSLILESASTNQTSMYLCASRKQGRGTEAFFGQGTRLTVV.

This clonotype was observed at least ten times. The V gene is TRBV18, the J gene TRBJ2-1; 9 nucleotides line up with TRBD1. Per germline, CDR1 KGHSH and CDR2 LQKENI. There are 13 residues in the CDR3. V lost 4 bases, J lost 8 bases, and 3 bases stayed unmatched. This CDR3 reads CASSRTGADEQFF. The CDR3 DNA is TGTGCCAGCTCACGGACAGGGGCGGATGAGCAGTTCTTC.

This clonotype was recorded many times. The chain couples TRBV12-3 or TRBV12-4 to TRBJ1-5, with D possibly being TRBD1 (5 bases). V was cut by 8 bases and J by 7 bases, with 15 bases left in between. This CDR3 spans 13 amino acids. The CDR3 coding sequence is TGTGCCAGCCTAAGAGAGAGGGGACAGCCCCAGCATTTT. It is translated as CASLRERGQPQHF.

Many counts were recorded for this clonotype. The CDR3, as DNA: TGTGCCAGCAGCCATAAAGGGACAGAGGTGGGGACTGACACTGAAGCTTTCTTT. The encoded protein is CASSHKGTEVGTDTEAFF. The J gene is TRBJ1-1, the V gene TRBV6-5; TRBD1 matches 7 bases. Germline V gene sequence: CDR1 MNHEY, CDR2 SVGAGI. The V gene end was trimmed by 6 bases and the J gene end by 3 bases; junction bases not matched to a gene: 19. The CDR3 contains 18 residues.

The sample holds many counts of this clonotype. CDR3 sequence: CASSSVRGQGFREQYF. The CDR3 coding sequence is TGTGCCAGCAGTTCGGTCCGTGGACAGGGGTTCCGCGAGCAGTACTTC. The gene calls are TRBV27 and TRBJ2-7; the match to TRBD1 covers 9 bases. The CDR3 extends over 16 amino acids. The germline V gene encodes CDR1 MNHEY and CDR2 SMNVEV (reference sequence). The trim removed 4 bases at V and 6 bases at J, leaving 13 bases unmatched.

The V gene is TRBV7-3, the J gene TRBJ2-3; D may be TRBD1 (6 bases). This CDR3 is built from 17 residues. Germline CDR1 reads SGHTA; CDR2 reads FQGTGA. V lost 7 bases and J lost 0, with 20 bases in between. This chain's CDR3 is CASTLTRGGRSTDTQYF. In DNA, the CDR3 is TGTGCCAGCACTCTGACCAGGGGCGGTAGGAGCACAGATACGCAGTATTTT.

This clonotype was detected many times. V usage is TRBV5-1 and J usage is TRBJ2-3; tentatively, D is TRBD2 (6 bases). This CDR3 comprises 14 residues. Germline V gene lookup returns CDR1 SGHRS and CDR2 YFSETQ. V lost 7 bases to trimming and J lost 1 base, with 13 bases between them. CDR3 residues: CASGPGEGTDTQYF. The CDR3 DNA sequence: TGCGCCAGCGGCCCCGGGGAGGGCACAGATACGCAGTATTTT.

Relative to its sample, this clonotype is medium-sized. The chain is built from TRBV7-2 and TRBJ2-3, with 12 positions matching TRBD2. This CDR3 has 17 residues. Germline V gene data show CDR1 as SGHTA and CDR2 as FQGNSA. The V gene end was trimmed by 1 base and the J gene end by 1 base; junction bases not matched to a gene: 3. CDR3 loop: CASSLVASGGGTDTQYF. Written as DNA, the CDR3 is TGTGCCAGCAGCTTAGTAGCTAGCGGGGGGGGCACAGATACGCAGTATTTT.

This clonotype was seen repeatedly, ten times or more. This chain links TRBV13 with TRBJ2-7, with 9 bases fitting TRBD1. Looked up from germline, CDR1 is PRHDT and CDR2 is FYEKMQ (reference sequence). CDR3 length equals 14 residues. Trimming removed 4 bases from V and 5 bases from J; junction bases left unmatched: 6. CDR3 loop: CASSSGTGLNEQYF. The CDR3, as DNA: TGTGCCAGCAGCTCCGGGACAGGGTTAAACGAGCAGTACTTC.

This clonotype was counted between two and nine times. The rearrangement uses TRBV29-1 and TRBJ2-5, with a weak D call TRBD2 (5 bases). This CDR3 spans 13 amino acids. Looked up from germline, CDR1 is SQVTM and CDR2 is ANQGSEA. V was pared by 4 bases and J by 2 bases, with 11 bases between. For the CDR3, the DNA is TGCAGCGTTGCCCCCCTAGCTCAAGAGACCCAGTACTTC. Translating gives CSVAPLAQETQYF.